The source of this TCR beta chain is a study of blood T cell repertoires in COVID-19. Overall study: Samples came from the United States, Italy and Spain, spanning acute and convalescent COVID-19. The analysed material was cDNA or gDNA that came from T cells, B-cell-depleted T cells, or PBMCs.

The CDR3 runs to 14 residues. CDR1 is WSHSY, CDR2 SAAADI, per germline. Trimming stripped 10 bases from V and 3 bases from J, with 18 bases between. Clones were read by immunoSEQ multiplex PCR, and TCRdb kept only the in-frame ones, dropping some. In the table there are 250,000 to 350,000 clones, approximately 89% of which are singletons. Sequenced input: peripheral blood. The chain employs TRBV10-2 and TRBJ1-2; the D is unclear. This receptor was identified in a woman in her 50s who had recovered from COVID-19. For the CDR3, the DNA is TGCGCCACCTGGACTTGGAACTCCCACTATGGCTACACCTTC. Protein: CATWTWNSHYGYTF.